The 18 T cell receptor beta chains below come from one sample, sequenced in a study of T cell repertoires in ileal Crohn's disease. Time point in this sample: proximal margin of the surgical specimen (macroscopically non-inflamed). Assay used: immunoSEQ multiplex PCR; TCRdb lists only in-frame clones, some missing. The sample contains approximately 2,000 clones, around 80% of which appear only once. Input material: ileal tissue. Source of these receptors: an adult with Crohn's disease.

The rearrangement uses TRBV7-6 and TRBJ1-1, with no clear D. Trimming cost V 5 bases and J 1 base, with 8 bases left between them. This CDR3 is built from 13 residues. CDR1 and CDR2 (germline): SGHVS, FNYEAQ. The DNA for the CDR3 is TGTGCCAGCAGCCGCAGCTGGAACACTGAAGCTTTCTTT. Its protein is CASSRSWNTEAFF.

The chain carries TRBV5-1 and TRBJ2-1; TRBD1 aligns across 8 bases. The CDR3 extends over 15 amino acids. CDR1 SGHRS and CDR2 YFSETQ come from the germline V gene. Trimming took 1 base from V and 7 from J; bases not matched to a gene: 7. Here the CDR3 reads CASSLRQGAGNEQFF. CDR3 bases: TGCGCCAGCAGCTTGCGGCAGGGGGCAGGAAATGAGCAGTTCTTC.

The chain joins TRBV7-9 to TRBJ2-5; 12 nucleotides match TRBD2. Trimming took 4 bases from V and 11 from J; bases not matched to a gene: 14. CDR3 length: 16 residues. Germline assignment: CDR1 SEHNR and CDR2 FQNEAQ (reference sequence). The CDR3 sequence: CASSSPQGTSGLTQYF. CDR3 in DNA: TGTGCCAGCAGCTCCCCCCAGGGGACTAGCGGGTTAACGCAGTACTTC. The full variable domain, with the rest looked up from reference TRBV7-9 and TRBJ2-5, is DTGVSQNPRHKITKRGQNVTFRCDPISEHNRLYWYRQTLGQGPEFLTYFQNEAQLEKSRLLSDRFSAERPKGSFSTLEIQRTEQGDSAMYLCASSSPQGTSGLTQYFGPGTRLLVL.

The V call is TRBV7-2, the J call TRBJ1-6; no firm D call. Between the trimmed V and J ends, which lost 1 base and 6 bases, there was a span of 10 bases. The CDR3 is made up of 15 amino acids. Germline CDR1 is SGHTA and CDR2 is FQGNSA. CDR3: CASSLGVARNSPLHF. Written as DNA, the CDR3 is TGTGCCAGCAGCTTAGGGGTTGCCCGTAATTCACCCCTCCACTTT.

This rearrangement joins TRBV29-1 to TRBJ1-2, with a tentative D call TRBD1 (6 bases). CDR3 length: 13 residues. The V and J ends lost 6 bases and 8 bases respectively, with 19 bases between them. The germline V gene encodes CDR1 SQVTM and CDR2 ANQGSEA. CDR3 in amino acids: CSVGGRGVKGYTF. Written as DNA, the CDR3 is TGCAGCGTGGGGGGCAGAGGGGTGAAGGGCTACACCTTC.

This clone was counted between two and nine times. The chain employs TRBV7-2 and TRBJ2-2, with no clear D. CDR3 size: 15 residues. Between the trimmed V and J ends, which lost 1 base and 7 bases, there was a span of 13 bases. Germline V gene sequence: CDR1 SGHTA, CDR2 FQGNSA. CDR3: CASSLGRSIGGELFF. CDR3 DNA: TGTGCCAGCAGCTTAGGCAGGTCGATAGGCGGGGAGCTGTTTTTT.

The chain joins TRBV9 to TRBJ2-3; 9 nucleotides line up with TRBD2. The V segment lost 4 bases and the J segment 2 bases; nucleotides outside the gene matches: 5. The CDR3 covers 15 residues. Germline lookup yields CDR1 SGDLS and CDR2 YYNGEE. This CDR3 reads CASSPRGGDTDTQYF. As DNA, the CDR3 is TGTGCCAGCAGCCCCCGCGGGGGGGACACAGATACGCAGTATTTT.

The J gene is TRBJ1-5, the V gene TRBV6-1; 8 bases line up with TRBD1. The CDR3 is 14 amino acids. Per germline, CDR1 MNHNS and CDR2 SASEGT. Trimming took 8 bases from V and 6 from J; bases not matched to a gene: 9. The CDR3, as DNA: TGTGCCAGCTTTACCAGGGGGCAGGGTCAGCCCCAGCATTTT. It specifies CASFTRGQGQPQHF.

Points on this clone: The sample contains more than one DNA sequence encoding this CDR3. The chain joins TRBV29-1 to TRBJ1-2; possibly TRBD1 for D (5 bases). Germline loops: CDR1 SQVTM, CDR2 ANQGSEA. V was trimmed by 7 bases and J by 8 bases, leaving 20 bases between them. The CDR3 runs 13 residues. The CDR3 DNA reads as TGCAGCGCCTGGACCGGGGGGATTGGGGGCTACACCTTC. Encoded protein: CSAWTGGIGGYTF.

The rearrangement joins TRBV11-3 to TRBJ1-1; D possibly corresponds to TRBD1 (5 bases). Between the trimmed V and J ends, which lost 5 bases and 1 base, there was a span of 14 bases. The CDR3 is 15 residues long. CDR1 is SGHNT and CDR2 is YENEEA in the germline V gene. Here the CDR3 reads CASSPVGTANTEAFF. The CDR3 nucleotides read TGTGCCAGCAGCCCGGTAGGGACGGCGAACACTGAAGCTTTCTTT. Full variable domain (rest looked up from reference TRBV11-3 and TRBJ1-1): EAGVVQSPRYKIIEKKQPVAFWCNPISGHNTLYWYLQNLGQGPELLIRYENEEAVDDSQLPKDRFSAERLKGVDSTLKIQPAELGDSAVYLCASSPVGTANTEAFFGQGTRLTVV.

This chain links TRBV30 with TRBJ2-2; 15 nucleotides align to TRBD2. The CDR3 is 18 amino acids. CDR1 is GTSNPN and CDR2 is SVGIG in the germline V gene (reference sequence). The V segment lost 2 bases and the J segment 2 bases; nucleotides outside the gene matches: 6. CDR3 bases: TGTGCCTGGAGTCCCCCGGGACTAGCGGGGGGTAACACCGGGGAGCTGTTTTTT. This translates into CAWSPPGLAGGNTGELFF.

This rearrangement joins TRBV19 to TRBJ2-1, with TRBD2 matching 11 bases. The germline gives CDR1 LNHDA, CDR2 SQIVND (reference sequence). V lost 4 bases, J lost 4 bases, and 6 bases stayed unmatched. There are 16 residues in the CDR3. The CDR3 here is CASSTTSGGLYNEQFF. The CDR3 DNA reads as TGTGCCAGTAGTACAACTAGCGGGGGTTTATACAATGAGCAGTTCTTC. Full variable domain (missing parts from reference TRBV19 and TRBJ2-1): DGGITQSPKYLFRKEGQNVTLSCEQNLNHDAMYWYRQDPGQGLRLIYYSQIVNDFQKGDIAEGYSVSREKKESFPLTVTSAQKNPTAFYLCASSTTSGGLYNEQFFGPGTRLTVL.

V is TRBV7-2 and J is TRBJ2-7; D gene uncertain. V lost 0 bases and J 3 bases, leaving 6 bases between the germline ends. This CDR3 has 13 residues. Germline V gives CDR1 SGHTA, CDR2 FQGNSA. In nucleotides, the CDR3 is TGTGCCAGCAGCTTAGCCGGCGTCTACGAGCAGTACTTC. Its protein product is CASSLAGVYEQYF.

The chain recombines TRBV6-6 with TRBJ2-7, with 7 nucleotides matching TRBD1. This CDR3 is 13 amino acids long. Germline assignment: CDR1 MNHNY and CDR2 SVGAGI (reference sequence). Trimming took 7 bases from V and 3 from J; bases not matched to a gene: 6. The CDR3: CASTGQDDYEQYF. As DNA, the CDR3 is TGTGCCAGCACAGGACAGGACGACTACGAGCAGTACTTC.

This chain links TRBV5-1 with TRBJ2-3; 7 nucleotides align to TRBD2. CDR3 length: 15 residues. Losses at the gene ends were 0 bases for V and 3 bases for J; bases not matched to a gene: 4. The germline gives CDR1 SGHRS, CDR2 YFSETQ. CDR3 coding DNA: TGCGCCAGCAGCTTGGGGGCTAGCGGTACAGATACGCAGTATTTT. Its translation: CASSLGASGTDTQYF. Full variable domain (remainder filled in from reference TRBV5-1 and TRBJ2-3): KAGVTQTPRYLIKTRGQQVTLSCSPISGHRSVSWYQQTPGQGLQFLFEYFSETQRNKGNFPGRFSGRQFSNSRSEMNVSTLELGDSALYLCASSLGASGTDTQYFGPGTRLTVL.

This sequence joins TRBV13 and TRBJ2-1; 7 positions agree with TRBD1. In germline, CDR1 is PRHDT, CDR2 FYEKMQ (reference sequence). V was pared by 3 bases and J by 1 base, with 3 bases of the junction left unmatched. The CDR3 is made up of 15 amino acids. The CDR3 DNA sequence: TGTGCCAGCAGCTTGACAGGGCGATCCTACAATGAGCAGTTCTTC. This translates into CASSLTGRSYNEQFF.

This clone was counted a single time. This chain connects TRBV7-9 to TRBJ2-1; D gene unclear. This CDR3 comprises 13 residues. Germline V gives CDR1 SEHNR, CDR2 FQNEAQ (reference sequence). Trimming took 1 base from V and 9 from J, leaving 10 bases between them. The CDR3 nucleotides read TGTGCCAGCAGCTTAGTACCCAGTCCTGAGCAGTTCTTC. Translating gives CASSLVPSPEQFF.

The chain recombines TRBV10-2 with TRBJ1-5; 7 positions match TRBD1. CDR3 size: 15 residues. Germline trimming cut 3 bases from V and 1 base from J; bases unmatched to any gene: 3. In germline, CDR1 is WSHSY, CDR2 SAAADI. CDR3 residues: CASSDRGQSNQPQHF. The CDR3 DNA reads TGCGCCAGCAGTGATAGGGGACAGAGCAATCAGCCCCAGCATTTT.